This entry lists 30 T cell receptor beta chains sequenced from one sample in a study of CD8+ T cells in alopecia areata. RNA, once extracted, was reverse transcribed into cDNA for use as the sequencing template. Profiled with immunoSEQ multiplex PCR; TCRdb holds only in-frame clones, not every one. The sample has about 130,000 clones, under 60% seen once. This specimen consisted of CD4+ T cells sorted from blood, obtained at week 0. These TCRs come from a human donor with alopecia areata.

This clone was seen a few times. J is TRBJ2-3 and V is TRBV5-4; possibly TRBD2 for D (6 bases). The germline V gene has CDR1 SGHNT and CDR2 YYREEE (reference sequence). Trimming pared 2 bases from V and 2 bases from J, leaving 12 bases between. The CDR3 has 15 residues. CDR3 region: CASSFAGLFTDTQYF. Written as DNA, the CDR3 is TGTGCCAGCAGCTTCGCCGGACTATTCACAGATACGCAGTATTTT.

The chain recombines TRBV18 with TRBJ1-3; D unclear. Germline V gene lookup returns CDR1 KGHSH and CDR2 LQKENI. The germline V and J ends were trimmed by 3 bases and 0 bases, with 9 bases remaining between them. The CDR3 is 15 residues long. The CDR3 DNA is TGTGCCAGCTCACCCCCCAACAGCTCTGGAAACACCATATATTTT. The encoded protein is CASSPPNSSGNTIYF.

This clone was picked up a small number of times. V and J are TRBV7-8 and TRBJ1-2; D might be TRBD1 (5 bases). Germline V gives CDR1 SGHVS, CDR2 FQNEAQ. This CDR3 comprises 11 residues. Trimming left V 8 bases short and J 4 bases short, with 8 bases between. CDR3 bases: TGTGCCAGCGGCGACAGCTATGGCTACACCTTC. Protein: CASGDSYGYTF.

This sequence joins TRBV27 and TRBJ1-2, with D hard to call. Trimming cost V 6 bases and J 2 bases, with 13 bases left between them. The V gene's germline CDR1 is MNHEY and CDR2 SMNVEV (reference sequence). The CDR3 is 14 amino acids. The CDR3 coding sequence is TGTGCCAGCAGGGCCGGCACAACAAACTATGGCTACACCTTC. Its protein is CASRAGTTNYGYTF.

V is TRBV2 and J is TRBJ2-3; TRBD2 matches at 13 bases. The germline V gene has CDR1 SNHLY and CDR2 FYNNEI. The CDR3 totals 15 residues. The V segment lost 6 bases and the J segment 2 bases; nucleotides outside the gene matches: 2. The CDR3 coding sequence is TGTGCCAGCAGGGGACTAGCGGGGAACACAGATACGCAGTATTTT. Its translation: CASRGLAGNTDTQYF.

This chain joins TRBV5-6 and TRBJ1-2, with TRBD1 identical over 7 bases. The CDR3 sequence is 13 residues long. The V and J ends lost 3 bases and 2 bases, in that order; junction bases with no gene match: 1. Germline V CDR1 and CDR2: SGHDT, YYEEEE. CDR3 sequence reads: CASSSTGNYGYTF. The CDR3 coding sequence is TGTGCCAGCAGCTCGACAGGGAACTATGGCTACACCTTC.

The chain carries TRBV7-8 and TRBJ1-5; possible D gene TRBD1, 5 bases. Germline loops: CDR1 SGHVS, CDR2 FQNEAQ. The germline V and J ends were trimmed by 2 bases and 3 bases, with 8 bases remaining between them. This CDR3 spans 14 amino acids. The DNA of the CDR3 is TGTGCCAGCAGCTTATCGACAGTCAATCAGCCCCAGCATTTT. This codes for CASSLSTVNQPQHF.

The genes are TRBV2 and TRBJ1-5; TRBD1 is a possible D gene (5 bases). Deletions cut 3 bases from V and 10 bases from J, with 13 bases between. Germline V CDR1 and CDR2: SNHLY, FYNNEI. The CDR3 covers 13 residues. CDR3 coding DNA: TGTGCCAGCAGTGAGGAATCAGACAGTCCCCAGCATTTT. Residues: CASSEESDSPQHF.

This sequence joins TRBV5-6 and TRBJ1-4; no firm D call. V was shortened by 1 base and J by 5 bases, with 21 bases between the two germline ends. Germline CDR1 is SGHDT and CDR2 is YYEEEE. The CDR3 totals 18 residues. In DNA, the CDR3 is TGTGCCAGCAGCTTGTTCCCCGAAACATGGGCGGGAAATGAAAAACTGTTTTTT. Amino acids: CASSLFPETWAGNEKLFF.

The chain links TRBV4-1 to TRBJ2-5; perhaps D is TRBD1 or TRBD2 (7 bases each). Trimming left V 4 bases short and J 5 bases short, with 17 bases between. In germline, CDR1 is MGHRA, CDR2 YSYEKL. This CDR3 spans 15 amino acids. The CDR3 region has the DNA TGCGCCAGCAGCCGCGGGGGACAGCGCAAGGAGACCCAGTACTTC. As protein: CASSRGGQRKETQYF.

CDR3 residues: CAWSVMLNTEAFF. CDR3 coding DNA: TGTGCCTGGAGTGTAATGCTGAACACTGAAGCTTTCTTT. The chain has TRBV30 and TRBJ1-1; no firm D call. The CDR3 spans 13 residues. CDR1 is GTSNPN and CDR2 is SVGIG in the germline V gene (reference sequence). V was shortened by 0 bases and J by 0 bases, with 5 bases between the two germline ends.

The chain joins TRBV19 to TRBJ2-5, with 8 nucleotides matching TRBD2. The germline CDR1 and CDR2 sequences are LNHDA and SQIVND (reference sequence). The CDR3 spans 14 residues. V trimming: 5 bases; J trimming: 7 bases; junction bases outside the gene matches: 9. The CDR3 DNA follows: TGTGCCAGTAGTGTTCTAGCGGGTGCGGGGACCCAGTACTTC. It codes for CASSVLAGAGTQYF.

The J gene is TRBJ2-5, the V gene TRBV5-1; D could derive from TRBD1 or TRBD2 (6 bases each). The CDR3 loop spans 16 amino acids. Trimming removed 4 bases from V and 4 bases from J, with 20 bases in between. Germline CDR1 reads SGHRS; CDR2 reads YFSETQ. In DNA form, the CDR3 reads TGCGCCAGCAGCCTTGCATCATGGGGGGCGCGAGAGACCCAGTACTTC. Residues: CASSLASWGARETQYF.

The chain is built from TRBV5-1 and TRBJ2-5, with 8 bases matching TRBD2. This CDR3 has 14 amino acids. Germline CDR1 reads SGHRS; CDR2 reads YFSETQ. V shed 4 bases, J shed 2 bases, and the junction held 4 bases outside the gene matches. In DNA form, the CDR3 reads TGCGCCAGCAGCCCGGCGGGGGGTCAAGAGACCCAGTACTTC. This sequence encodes CASSPAGGQETQYF.

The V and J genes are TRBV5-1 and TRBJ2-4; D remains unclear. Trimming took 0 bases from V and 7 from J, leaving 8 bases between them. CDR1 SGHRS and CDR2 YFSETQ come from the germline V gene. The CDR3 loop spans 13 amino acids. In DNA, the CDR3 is TGCGCCAGCAGCTTGGAAGCTGGGAACATTCAGTACTTC. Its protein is CASSLEAGNIQYF.

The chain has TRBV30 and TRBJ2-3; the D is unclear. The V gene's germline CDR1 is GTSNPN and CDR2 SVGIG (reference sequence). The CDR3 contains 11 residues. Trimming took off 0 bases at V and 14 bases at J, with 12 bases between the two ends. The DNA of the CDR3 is TGTGCCTGGAGTGTGTTCTCTGTTCTGTATTTT. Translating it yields CAWSVFSVLYF.

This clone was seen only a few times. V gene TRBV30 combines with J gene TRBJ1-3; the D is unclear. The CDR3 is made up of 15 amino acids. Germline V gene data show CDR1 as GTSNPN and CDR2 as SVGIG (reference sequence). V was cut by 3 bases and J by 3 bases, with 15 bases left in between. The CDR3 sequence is CAWSGPSGGGNTIYF. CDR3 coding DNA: TGTGCCTGGAGCGGACCCTCCGGTGGTGGAAACACCATATATTTT.

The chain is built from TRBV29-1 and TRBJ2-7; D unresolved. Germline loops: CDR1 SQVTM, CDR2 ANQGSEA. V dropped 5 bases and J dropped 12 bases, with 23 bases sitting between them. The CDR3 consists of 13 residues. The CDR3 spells CSVQLAVDALPYF. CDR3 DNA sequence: TGCAGCGTTCAATTGGCTGTCGATGCTCTCCCGTACTTC.

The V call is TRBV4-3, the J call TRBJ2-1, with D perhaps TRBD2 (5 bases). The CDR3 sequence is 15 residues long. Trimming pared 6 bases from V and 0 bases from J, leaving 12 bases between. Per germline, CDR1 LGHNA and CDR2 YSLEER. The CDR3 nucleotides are TGCGCCAGCAGTCCACTAGGGAGCTCCTACAATGAGCAGTTCTTC. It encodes CASSPLGSSYNEQFF.

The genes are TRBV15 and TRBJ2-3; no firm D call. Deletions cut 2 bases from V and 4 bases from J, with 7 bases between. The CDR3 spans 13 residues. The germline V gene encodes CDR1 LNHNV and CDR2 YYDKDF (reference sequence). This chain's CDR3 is CATSRMLADTQYF. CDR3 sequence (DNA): TGTGCCACCAGCAGAATGCTAGCAGATACGCAGTATTTT.

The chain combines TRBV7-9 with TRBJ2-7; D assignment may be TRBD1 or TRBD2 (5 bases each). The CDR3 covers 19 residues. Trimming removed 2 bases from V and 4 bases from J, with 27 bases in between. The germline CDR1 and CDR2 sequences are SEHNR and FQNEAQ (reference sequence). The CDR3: CASSLPTPARGPKPYEQYF. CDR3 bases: TGTGCCAGCAGCTTACCGACCCCCGCTAGGGGACCCAAACCTTACGAGCAGTACTTC. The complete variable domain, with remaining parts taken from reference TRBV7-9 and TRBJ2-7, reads DTGVSQNPRHKITKRGQNVTFRCDPISEHNRLYWYRQTLGQGPEFLTYFQNEAQLEKSRLLSDRFSAERPKGSFSTLEIQRTEQGDSAMYLCASSLPTPARGPKPYEQYFGPGTRLTVT.

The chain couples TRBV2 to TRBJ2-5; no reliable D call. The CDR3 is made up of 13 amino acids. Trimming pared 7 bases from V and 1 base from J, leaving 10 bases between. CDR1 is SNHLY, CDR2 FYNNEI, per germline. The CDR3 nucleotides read TGTGCCAGCAACGGGCAAATCCAAGAGACCCAGTACTTC. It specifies CASNGQIQETQYF.

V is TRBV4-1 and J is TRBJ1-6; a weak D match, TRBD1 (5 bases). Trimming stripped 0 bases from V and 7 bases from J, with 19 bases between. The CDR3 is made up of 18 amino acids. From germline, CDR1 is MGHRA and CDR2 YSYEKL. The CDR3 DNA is TGCGCCAGCAGCCAAGAAGGTCAGGGCCCTGTCTGGAATTCACCCCTCCACTTT. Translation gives CASSQEGQGPVWNSPLHF.

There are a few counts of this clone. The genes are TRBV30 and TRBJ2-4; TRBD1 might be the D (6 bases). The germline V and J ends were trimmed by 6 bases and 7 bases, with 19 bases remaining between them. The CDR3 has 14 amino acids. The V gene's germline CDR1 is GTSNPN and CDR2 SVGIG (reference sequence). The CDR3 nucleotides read TGTGCCTGTTCCTATGGGGGACACGGTAACATTCAGTACTTC. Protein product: CACSYGGHGNIQYF.

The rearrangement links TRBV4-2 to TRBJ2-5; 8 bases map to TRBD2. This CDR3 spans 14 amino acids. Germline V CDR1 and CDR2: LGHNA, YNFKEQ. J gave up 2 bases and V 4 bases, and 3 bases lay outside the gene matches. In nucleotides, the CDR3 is TGTGCCAGCAGCCTTGGACTAGCTCAAGAGACCCAGTACTTC. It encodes CASSLGLAQETQYF.

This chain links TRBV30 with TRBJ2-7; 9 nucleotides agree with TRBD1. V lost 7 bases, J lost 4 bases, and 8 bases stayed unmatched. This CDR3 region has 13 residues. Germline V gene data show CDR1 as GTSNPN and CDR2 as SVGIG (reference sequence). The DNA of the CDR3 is TGTGCCTTCGAGGGACAGGGACGTTACGAGCAGTACTTC. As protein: CAFEGQGRYEQYF.

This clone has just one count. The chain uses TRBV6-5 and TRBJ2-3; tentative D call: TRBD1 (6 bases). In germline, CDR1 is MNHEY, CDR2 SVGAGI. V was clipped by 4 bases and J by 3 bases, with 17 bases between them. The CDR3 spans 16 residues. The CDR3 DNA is TGTGCCAGCAGTTCGAACACAGGGTTCATAACAGATACGCAGTATTTT. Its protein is CASSSNTGFITDTQYF.

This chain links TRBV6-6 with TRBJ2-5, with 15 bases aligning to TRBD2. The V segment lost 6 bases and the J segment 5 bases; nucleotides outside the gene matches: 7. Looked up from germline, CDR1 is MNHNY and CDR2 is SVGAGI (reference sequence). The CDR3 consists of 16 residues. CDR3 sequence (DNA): TGTGCCAGCAGAGCCGGACTAGCGGGGGGGAGGGAGACCCAGTACTTC. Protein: CASRAGLAGGRETQYF.

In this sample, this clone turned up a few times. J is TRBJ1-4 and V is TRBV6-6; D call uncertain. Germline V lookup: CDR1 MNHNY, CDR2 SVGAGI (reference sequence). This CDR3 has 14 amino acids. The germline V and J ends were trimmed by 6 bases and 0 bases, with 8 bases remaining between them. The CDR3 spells CASSDRPTNEKLFF. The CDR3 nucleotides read TGTGCCAGCAGCGACCGCCCAACTAATGAAAAACTGTTTTTT.

The CDR3 here is CASSSGQAYGYTF. The CDR3 bases are TGTGCCAGCAGCTCGGGACAGGCCTATGGCTACACCTTC. This chain joins TRBV7-2 and TRBJ1-2; TRBD1 matches at 8 bases. From germline, CDR1 is SGHTA and CDR2 FQGNSA. V trimming: 4 bases; J trimming: 4 bases; junction bases outside the gene matches: 2. This CDR3 is 13 amino acids long.